These 19 T cell receptor beta chains came from one sample sequenced in a study of shared clonotypes between healthy human individuals. Produced via immunoSEQ multiplex PCR; TCRdb's table is partial and in-frame only. The profile shows around 2.3 million clones, roughly 95% of them singletons. Sequencing input: naive CD4+ T cells sorted from blood. Subset: CD45RA+ positively selected. These receptors were taken from a young man in good health.

This chain uses TRBV2 with TRBJ1-5, with D tentatively TRBD1 (5 bases). Trimming stripped 5 bases from V and 3 bases from J, with 14 bases between. The CDR3 has 15 amino acids. Looked up from germline, CDR1 is SNHLY and CDR2 is FYNNEI. The CDR3 here is CASSSPGGTNQPQHF. Here the CDR3 DNA reads TGTGCCAGCAGTAGTCCTGGGGGAACCAATCAGCCCCAGCATTTT.

This clone was picked up one time. This chain uses TRBV4-3 with TRBJ2-1; the D gene is possibly TRBD2 (6 bases). The CDR3 contains 16 residues. The V end was cut by 1 base, the J end by 6 bases, with 16 bases between. Germline CDR1 is LGHNA and CDR2 is YSLEER. The chain's CDR3 is CASSQGLGGRFNEQFF. CDR3 in DNA: TGCGCCAGCAGCCAAGGTTTGGGGGGACGATTCAATGAGCAGTTCTTC.

The chain recombines TRBV5-1 with TRBJ1-6; TRBD1 agrees at 7 bases. The CDR3 totals 17 residues. Looked up from germline, CDR1 is SGHRS and CDR2 is YFSETQ. V lost 2 bases and J lost 5; bases outside the gene matches: 10. The CDR3 DNA sequence: TGCGCCAGCAGCTTTACCACTAAGCAGGGGGATAATTCACCCCTCCACTTT. This gives the protein CASSFTTKQGDNSPLHF.

The chain has TRBV6-6 and TRBJ2-7, with 9 bases lining up with TRBD1. Germline loops: CDR1 MNHNY, CDR2 SVGAGI (reference sequence). This CDR3 contains 15 residues. V lost 4 bases and J lost 3; bases outside the gene matches: 7. CDR3 in amino acids: CASSSGTGSIYEQYF. The CDR3 DNA reads TGTGCCAGCAGTTCAGGGACAGGGAGCATCTACGAGCAGTACTTC.

The chain employs TRBV2 and TRBJ1-6, with D unclear. Germline CDR1 is SNHLY and CDR2 is FYNNEI. V was pared by 1 base and J by 0 bases, with 4 bases between. This CDR3 is built from 15 residues. This CDR3 reads CASSEDLSYNSPLHF. CDR3 nucleotide sequence: TGTGCCAGCAGTGAAGATCTCTCCTATAATTCACCCCTCCACTTT.

The chain links TRBV30 to TRBJ2-1; TRBD1 matches at 7 bases. The V and J ends lost 8 bases and 11 bases, in that order; junction bases with no gene match: 18. Per the germline V gene, CDR1 is GTSNPN and CDR2 is SVGIG (reference sequence). The CDR3 extends over 14 amino acids. The CDR3 DNA follows: TGTGCCCGCTCGCACAGGGTACGGGACAGTAAGCAGTTCTTC. Translation gives CARSHRVRDSKQFF.

This sequence joins TRBV19 and TRBJ2-2; possible D gene TRBD2, 6 bases. Looked up from germline, CDR1 is LNHDA and CDR2 is SQIVND (reference sequence). The V and J ends lost 1 base and 6 bases respectively, with 12 bases between them. There are 15 residues in the CDR3. The CDR3 region has the DNA TGTGCCAGTAGTATAGGCCTGGGGAGGCCCGGGGAGCTGTTTTTT. This encodes CASSIGLGRPGELFF.

Concerning this clone itself: One junction end does not reproduce the germline sequence, and a read error may be involved. The gene calls are TRBV4-3 and TRBJ1-3, with D hard to call. The length of the CDR3 is 13 residues. The germline V gene has CDR1 LGHNA and CDR2 YSLEER. CDR3 residues: CASSQEILTPPRF. As DNA, the CDR3 is TGCGCCAGCAGCCAAGAGATACTGACCCCCCCCCGGTTT.

The V call is TRBV25-1, the J call TRBJ2-7; D is ambiguous. This CDR3 contains 14 residues. V lost 1 base, J lost 2 bases, and 9 bases lay in between. CDR1 is MGHDK and CDR2 is SYGVNS in the germline V gene. The CDR3 region has the DNA TGTGCCAGCAGTGAATTAGGCGGCACCTACGAGCAGTACTTC. Translating gives CASSELGGTYEQYF.

This chain connects TRBV27 to TRBJ1-2; D is ambiguous. Trimming removed 3 bases from V and 8 bases from J, with 13 bases in between. Germline V lookup: CDR1 MNHEY, CDR2 SMNVEV (reference sequence). The CDR3 sequence is 13 residues long. The CDR3 DNA reads as TGTGCCAGCAGTTTCACGGTTGAAGGCGGCTACACCTTC. It translates to CASSFTVEGGYTF.

The chain is built from TRBV28 and TRBJ1-1; D is perhaps TRBD1 (6 bases). The V gene lost 6 bases and the J gene lost 5 bases, with 19 bases spanning the gap. Germline V gene sequence: CDR1 MDHEN, CDR2 SYDVKM. This CDR3 comprises 15 residues. The CDR3, as DNA: TGTGCCAGCAGCCCGCTGAGGGGGGTCGGGACTGAAGCTTTCTTT. Its translation: CASSPLRGVGTEAFF.

The V and J genes are TRBV6-5 and TRBJ1-2; D call uncertain. Per germline, CDR1 MNHEY and CDR2 SVGAGI. V lost 8 bases and J lost 4, with 14 bases in between. CDR3 length: 13 amino acids. CDR3 nucleotide sequence: TGTGCCAGCGGTAAAGGTGTCTCCTATGGCTACACCTTC. Translated: CASGKGVSYGYTF.

V is TRBV27 and J is TRBJ1-1; possibly TRBD1 for D (6 bases). CDR1 MNHEY and CDR2 SMNVEV come from the germline V gene (reference sequence). The CDR3 consists of 15 residues. V lost 7 bases and J 1 base, leaving 16 bases between the germline ends. Here the CDR3 reads CASIPLGQANTEAFF. The CDR3 nucleotides read TGTGCCAGCATCCCTCTGGGACAAGCGAACACTGAAGCTTTCTTT.

V usage is TRBV5-1 and J usage is TRBJ2-7; D gene ambiguous. This CDR3 region has 16 residues. Deletions cut 4 bases from V and 0 bases from J, with 17 bases between. The germline V gene has CDR1 SGHRS and CDR2 YFSETQ. The CDR3 region is CASSPFAAASSYEQYF. The CDR3 DNA reads TGCGCCAGCAGCCCCTTTGCGGCCGCGAGCTCCTACGAGCAGTACTTC.

The rearrangement uses TRBV29-1 and TRBJ2-7, with D tentatively TRBD1 or TRBD2 (5 bases each). The V end lost 4 bases, the J end lost 3 bases, and 16 bases lay between the germline ends. Germline V gene sequence: CDR1 SQVTM, CDR2 ANQGSEA. This CDR3 spans 14 amino acids. The CDR3 spells CSVGVRGQGYEQYF. The CDR3 DNA reads TGCAGCGTTGGGGTCCGGGGCCAGGGCTACGAGCAGTACTTC.

Only one count was recorded for this clone. The chain recombines TRBV6-6 with TRBJ2-3, with TRBD2 identical over 10 bases. V lost 0 bases to trimming and J lost 6 bases; unmatched junction nucleotides: 0. The length of the CDR3 is 14 residues. Germline V gene sequence: CDR1 MNHNY, CDR2 SVGAGI (reference sequence). The CDR3, as DNA: TGTGCCAGCAGTTACTCTAGCGGGGGGGATACGCAGTATTTT. It is translated as CASSYSSGGDTQYF.

This clone was recorded once. Other DNA sequences within the sample encode an identical CDR3. J is TRBJ1-2 and V is TRBV19, with TRBD1 matching 10 bases. The CDR3 is 14 amino acids. The trim removed 4 bases at V and 5 bases at J, leaving 4 bases unmatched. From germline, CDR1 is LNHDA and CDR2 SQIVND (reference sequence). The CDR3 nucleotides read TGTGCCAGTAGTACACCGGGACAGGGGTATGGCTACACCTTC. Translated, it gives CASSTPGQGYGYTF.

This clone showed up just once. This sequence joins TRBV2 and TRBJ2-7; tentatively, D is TRBD1 or TRBD2 (5 bases each). The V gene's germline CDR1 is SNHLY and CDR2 FYNNEI. V lost 4 bases and J 7 bases, leaving 23 bases between the germline ends. The CDR3 is 16 residues long. CDR3 in amino acids: CASSGPHRLTGGEQYF. CDR3 DNA: TGTGCCAGCAGTGGGCCTCACCGACTAACAGGCGGGGAGCAGTACTTC.

The chain uses TRBV5-5 and TRBJ1-5; D is uncertain. Trimming stripped 0 bases from V and 3 bases from J, with 10 bases between. This CDR3 spans 15 amino acids. CDR1 SGHKS and CDR2 YYEKEE come from the germline V gene (reference sequence). The CDR3 sequence is CASSLGHSLNQPQHF. CDR3 nucleotide sequence: TGTGCCAGCAGCTTGGGGCATTCCCTCAATCAGCCCCAGCATTTT.